The T cell receptor (beta chain) described here comes from a study of cytomegalovirus exposure and HLA in healthy donors. PCR was performed using 60 Vbeta and 13 Jbeta primers. Clones were sequenced by immunoSEQ multiplex PCR, and TCRdb holds only the in-frame ones, with some missing. The ten most abundant clones cover approximately 5% of a sample with around 76,000 clones. Trimming removed 4 bases at V and 0 bases at J, with 10 bases between. The CDR3 has 15 residues. Germline lookup yields CDR1 LNHDA and CDR2 SQIVND (reference sequence). The TCR was taken from a man in his forties in good health and CMV-seronegative. The genes are TRBV19 and TRBJ1-5; D might be TRBD1 (6 bases). Sequencing used PBMCs. Here the CDR3 reads CASSTGGHSNQPQHF. The DNA for the CDR3 is TGTGCCAGTAGTACGGGGGGGCATAGCAATCAGCCCCAGCATTTT.